These 13 T cell receptor beta chains share one sample of origin, sequenced in a study of shared clonotypes between healthy human individuals. Data came from immunoSEQ multiplex PCR; TCRdb stores just in-frame clones and leaves some out. The sample carries under 1,100,000 clones, around four fifths recorded once. The specimen sequenced was memory CD4+ T cells sorted from blood. The sample's subset: CD45RA-negative fraction. These receptors were obtained from a young man in good health.

The chain uses TRBV6-1 and TRBJ1-3, with TRBD1 as a possible D gene (5 bases). The germline V and J ends were trimmed by 4 bases and 4 bases, with 11 bases remaining between them. Germline V gives CDR1 MNHNS, CDR2 SASEGT. The CDR3 loop spans 14 amino acids. CDR3 protein: CASSAGGSGNTIYF. CDR3 DNA: TGTGCCAGCAGTGCCGGGGGATCAGGAAACACCATATATTTT.

The chain is built from TRBV27 and TRBJ1-6, with TRBD1 identical over 7 bases. V lost 4 bases to trimming and J lost 9 bases; unmatched junction nucleotides: 9. CDR1 and CDR2 (germline): MNHEY, SMNVEV (reference sequence). The CDR3 has 15 residues. The CDR3 region has the DNA TGTGCCAGCAGTTCCTTACAGGGGCGGTTTTCACCCCTCCACTTT. Translation gives CASSSLQGRFSPLHF.

The chain joins TRBV27 to TRBJ1-6, with a tentative D call TRBD1 (5 bases). Germline V gene lookup returns CDR1 MNHEY and CDR2 SMNVEV (reference sequence). The CDR3 extends over 14 amino acids. Trimming stripped 6 bases from V and 5 bases from J, with 11 bases between. The CDR3 bases are TGTGCCAGCAGACAGTCCAGGGATAATTCACCCCTCCACTTT. Protein: CASRQSRDNSPLHF.

The V call is TRBV11-2, the J call TRBJ2-4, with TRBD2 as a possible D gene (6 bases). The CDR3 sequence is 13 residues long. Trimming shortened V by 6 bases and J by 6 bases, and 12 bases separated the two germline ends. Germline V gene data show CDR1 as SGHAT and CDR2 as FQNNGV. The CDR3 DNA reads TGTGCCAGCAGGGTGCCTAGCGTAAACATTCAGTACTTC. Translating it yields CASRVPSVNIQYF.

This sequence joins TRBV10-3 and TRBJ2-1; D is perhaps TRBD2 (6 bases). CDR1 is ENHRY, CDR2 SYGVKD, per germline. CDR3 length equals 14 residues. Between the trimmed V and J ends, which lost 4 bases and 1 base, there was a span of 8 bases. In DNA form, the CDR3 reads TGTGCCATCAGTGCGGGGGATTCCTACAATGAGCAGTTCTTC. Amino acid sequence: CAISAGDSYNEQFF.

Remarks on this clone: Relative to the germline gene, one junction end is altered; a read error may explain this. This chain joins TRBV30 and TRBJ1-4, with TRBD1 as a possible D gene (6 bases). Germline CDR1 reads GTSNPN; CDR2 reads SVGIG (reference sequence). The CDR3 length is 16 residues. The CDR3 reads CVWSEARGARNEKLFF. The DNA for the CDR3 is TGTGTCTGGAGTGAAGCCAGGGGCGCCCGGAATGAAAAACTGTTTTTT.

The chain links TRBV2 to TRBJ1-5; TRBD1 matches 8 bases. The CDR3 is 18 residues long. From germline, CDR1 is SNHLY and CDR2 FYNNEI. J was trimmed by 1 base and V by 6 bases; bases with no gene match: 14. The CDR3: CASRETGVFPKSNQPQHF. As DNA, the CDR3 is TGTGCCAGCAGGGAGACAGGGGTTTTTCCTAAGAGCAATCAGCCCCAGCATTTT.

This chain uses TRBV4-3 with TRBJ2-2; D gene uncertain. The V end lost 3 bases, the J end lost 4 bases, and 6 bases lay between the germline ends. CDR3 length equals 13 residues. In germline, CDR1 is LGHNA, CDR2 YSLEER. CDR3 coding DNA: TGCGCCAGCAGCCATGCTTCCACCGGGGAGCTGTTTTTT. Protein sequence: CASSHASTGELFF.

With regard to this clone: At one boundary the junction diverges from the germline segment, which might be a read error. The V gene is TRBV30, the J gene TRBJ2-7; D is undetermined. This CDR3 has 14 amino acids. Germline V CDR1 and CDR2: GTSNPN, SVGIG (reference sequence). CDR3: CARSPKGVSYEQYF. In DNA form, the CDR3 reads TGTGCCCGGAGCCCTAAGGGCGTCTCCTACGAGCAGTACTTC.

V is TRBV5-1 and J is TRBJ2-3, with D possibly matching TRBD2 (5 bases). In germline, CDR1 is SGHRS, CDR2 YFSETQ. This CDR3 is 16 amino acids long. V was pared by 0 bases and J by 4 bases, with 15 bases between. The CDR3 coding sequence is TGCGCCAGCAGCTTGGCCGGGCTAGCTCGCTCAGATACGCAGTATTTT. Residues: CASSLAGLARSDTQYF.

The chain uses TRBV30 and TRBJ1-1; a weak D match, TRBD1 (5 bases). Germline CDR1 reads GTSNPN; CDR2 reads SVGIG (reference sequence). Between the trimmed V and J ends, which lost 5 bases and 2 bases, there was a span of 12 bases. The CDR3 loop spans 13 amino acids. The CDR3 reads CAWEDTGNTEAFF. The CDR3 DNA is TGTGCCTGGGAGGACACCGGAAACACTGAAGCTTTCTTT.

This chain connects TRBV5-6 to TRBJ2-3; 7 nucleotides match TRBD2. J lost 2 bases, V lost 3 bases, and 6 bases had no gene match. This CDR3 comprises 15 residues. Germline CDR1 and CDR2: SGHDT and YYEEEE. CDR3 amino acids: CASSYQRGLTDTQYF. DNA for the CDR3: TGTGCCAGCAGCTACCAGCGGGGACTCACAGATACGCAGTATTTT.

Details on this clone: This may be a read error: a much more frequent sequence differs by one nucleotide. Additional DNA sequences in this sample encode the identical CDR3. The CDR3 DNA sequence: TGCGCCAGCAGCCAAGATTCAAGCATGTCAGTGAGTCGAGCCTTTGGACGCTACGAGCAGTACTTC. Translated, it gives CASSQDSSMSVSRAFGRYEQYF. V is TRBV4-1 and J is TRBJ2-7; unclear D gene. The germline CDR1 and CDR2 sequences are MGHRA and YSYEKL. The germline V and J ends were trimmed by 0 bases and 3 bases, with 33 bases remaining between them. CDR3 length: 22 amino acids.